Following are 32 T cell receptor beta chains from one sample sequenced in a study of early T cells in non-severe SARS-CoV-2 infection. Each CDR3 protein is one row after TCRdb ran MiXCR on the 5' RACE reads. This sample has tens of thousands of distinct CDR3 sequences, with around 12% found just once. Source material: whole blood. All receptors derive from an adult who was a healthcare worker with PCR-confirmed SARS-CoV-2 infection or an uninfected control (not recorded which).

J is TRBJ1-1 and V is TRBV7-9; weak D call: TRBD1 (6 bases). Germline CDR1 is SEHNR and CDR2 is FQNEAQ (reference sequence). The CDR3 extends over 12 amino acids. Trimming shortened V by 5 bases and J by 6 bases, and 10 bases separated the two germline ends. The CDR3 is CASSTGGPEAFF. As DNA, the CDR3 is TGTGCCAGCAGCACGGGGGGGCCTGAAGCTTTCTTT.

V is TRBV11-2 and J is TRBJ2-3, with no clear D. Looked up from germline, CDR1 is SGHAT and CDR2 is FQNNGV. The CDR3 is 15 amino acids. Deletions cut 2 bases from V and 0 bases from J, with 9 bases between. In nucleotides, the CDR3 is TGTGCCAGCAGCTTAAGACTCCTTAGCACAGATACGCAGTATTTT. Its translation is CASSLRLLSTDTQYF. Full variable domain (outside the CDR3, taken from reference TRBV11-2 and TRBJ2-3): EAGVAQSPRYKIIEKRQSVAFWCNPISGHATLYWYQQILGQGPKLLIQFQNNGVVDDSQLPKDRFSAERLKGVDSTLKIQPAKLEDSAVYLCASSLRLLSTDTQYFGPGTRLTVL.

This clonotype showed up many times. The chain links TRBV20-1 to TRBJ2-3; 9 bases are a match to TRBD2. The CDR3 loop spans 19 amino acids. CDR1 and CDR2 from the germline V gene are DFQATT and SNEGSKA (reference sequence). Losses at the gene ends were 0 bases for V and 2 bases for J; bases not matched to a gene: 15. The CDR3 here is CSARDLNNRAGGPTDTQYF. Here the CDR3 DNA reads TGCAGTGCTAGAGATCTCAATAATCGAGCGGGGGGCCCCACAGATACGCAGTATTTT.

This clonotype showed up just a few times. The chain recombines TRBV7-2 with TRBJ2-4; 10 bases fit TRBD2. There are 17 residues in the CDR3. CDR1 SGHTA and CDR2 FQGNSA come from the germline V gene. V was clipped by 5 bases and J by 7 bases; unmatched bases: 14. As DNA, the CDR3 is TGTGCCAGCAGCCTCCATCTCGCAGCGGGGGGGCGTAACATTCAGTACTTC. Protein sequence: CASSLHLAAGGRNIQYF.

The V and J genes are TRBV6-1 and TRBJ2-7, with no clear D. V was shortened by 4 bases and J by 6 bases, with 7 bases between the two germline ends. Germline loops: CDR1 MNHNS, CDR2 SASEGT. The CDR3 extends over 11 amino acids. In DNA form, the CDR3 reads TGTGCCAGCAGTGCATTTAGCGAGCAGTACTTC. Protein: CASSAFSEQYF.

This clonotype was found many times. CDR3 loop: CAHGKGGSSHEQYF. For the CDR3, the DNA is TGTGCCCACGGGAAGGGCGGGAGTTCCCACGAGCAGTACTTC. V and J are TRBV7-9 and TRBJ2-7; TRBD2 matches at 7 bases. V lost 11 bases, J lost 5 bases, and 15 bases stayed unmatched. CDR3 size: 14 residues. Germline CDR1 reads SEHNR; CDR2 reads FQNEAQ (reference sequence).

This clonotype occurred a few times. The chain employs TRBV20-1 and TRBJ2-1; TRBD2 matches 7 bases. Germline loops: CDR1 DFQATT, CDR2 SNEGSKA (reference sequence). The CDR3 loop spans 15 amino acids. With V trimmed by 6 bases and J by 2 bases, 10 bases remained unmatched. The CDR3 sequence is CSAPIRGRTYNEQFF. CDR3 in DNA: TGCAGTGCCCCGATTCGCGGGAGAACCTACAATGAGCAGTTCTTC.

This clonotype was seen more than once but under ten times. The V gene is TRBV4-1, the J gene TRBJ2-7; 9 bases map to TRBD2. Trimming took 0 bases from V and 0 from J; bases not matched to a gene: 9. CDR3 length: 18 residues. In germline, CDR1 is MGHRA, CDR2 YSYEKL. Written as DNA, the CDR3 is TGCGCCAGCAGCCAAGAATGGGAGCTAGCGGGAACCTCCTACGAGCAGTACTTC. This translates into CASSQEWELAGTSYEQYF.

At least ten counts were recorded for this clonotype. This chain connects TRBV3-1 to TRBJ1-5, with D unclear. This CDR3 has 15 amino acids. Germline values: CDR1 LGHDT, CDR2 YNNKEL (reference sequence). Trimming cost V 3 bases and J 0 bases, with 9 bases left between them. This chain's CDR3 is CASSQGWGSNQPQHF. The CDR3 DNA sequence: TGTGCCAGCAGCCAGGGGTGGGGTAGCAATCAGCCCCAGCATTTT.

This clonotype has just a few counts. The CDR3 nucleotides read TGTGCCAGCAGTTACAGGGGGAAGATCTATAATTCACCCCTCCACTTT. Its translation: CASSYRGKIYNSPLHF. This chain joins TRBV7-8 and TRBJ1-6, with 8 bases that match TRBD1. V lost 6 bases, J lost 3 bases, and 7 bases stayed unmatched. There are 16 residues in the CDR3. The germline V gene encodes CDR1 SGHVS and CDR2 FQNEAQ.

This clonotype has more than one count but fewer than ten. The chain carries TRBV7-8 and TRBJ1-1; TRBD1 is a possible D gene (6 bases). Trimming took 3 bases from V and 5 from J, leaving 13 bases between them. Germline CDR1 is SGHVS and CDR2 is FQNEAQ. This CDR3 is built from 14 residues. DNA for the CDR3: TGTGCCAGCAGCTTCAGGGGACGGGGGACTGAAGCTTTCTTT. Protein product: CASSFRGRGTEAFF.

The chain has TRBV2 and TRBJ1-3; D is undetermined. Germline V gene data show CDR1 as SNHLY and CDR2 as FYNNEI. There are 14 residues in the CDR3. With 8 bases removed from V and 7 bases from J, the gap between germline ends came to 18 bases. Here the CDR3 DNA reads TGTGCCAGCGGATTCTTTCGGGATGGGAACACCATATATTTT. Encoded protein: CASGFFRDGNTIYF.

A few counts support this clonotype. This chain joins TRBV27 and TRBJ2-7; TRBD2 agrees at 10 bases. CDR3 length: 15 amino acids. The V and J ends lost 4 bases and 7 bases, in that order; junction bases with no gene match: 10. Germline V gives CDR1 MNHEY, CDR2 SMNVEV (reference sequence). The CDR3: CASSSSGSLSGEQYF. CDR3 DNA sequence: TGTGCCAGCAGTTCTAGCGGGAGTCTCTCGGGGGAGCAGTACTTC.

This clonotype was seen many times. The chain uses TRBV7-6 and TRBJ2-2; 10 bases line up with TRBD2. The CDR3 has 18 amino acids. The germline V gene has CDR1 SGHVS and CDR2 FNYEAQ. After removal of 2 bases from V and 2 bases from J, the junction contained 8 bases not matched to a gene. This chain's CDR3 is CASSLILAGEGNTGELFF. The DNA for the CDR3 is TGTGCCAGCAGCTTAATCCTAGCGGGGGAAGGAAACACCGGGGAGCTGTTTTTT.

The chain is built from TRBV13 and TRBJ1-3; D is ambiguous. Germline CDR1 reads PRHDT; CDR2 reads FYEKMQ (reference sequence). The CDR3 spans 16 residues. The V end was cut by 0 bases, the J end by 3 bases, with 12 bases between. The CDR3: CASSLGYSEDGNTIYF. Written as DNA, the CDR3 is TGTGCCAGCAGCTTAGGATACAGCGAGGATGGAAACACCATATATTTT.

The genes are TRBV28 and TRBJ1-3; perhaps TRBD1 as D (6 bases). CDR3 length: 12 amino acids. V lost 10 bases and J lost 4, with 11 bases in between. The germline CDR1 and CDR2 sequences are MDHEN and SYDVKM. The CDR3 region has the DNA TGTGCCACCCGGGACATAGGAAACACCATATATTTT. Translated, it gives CATRDIGNTIYF.

This clonotype was recorded at least ten times. The chain joins TRBV4-1 to TRBJ1-1, with 12 nucleotides matching TRBD1. This CDR3 is 15 amino acids long. V lost 1 base to trimming and J lost 11 bases; unmatched junction nucleotides: 8. CDR1 and CDR2 from the germline V gene are MGHRA and YSYEKL. This CDR3 reads CASSQVFGTGGQAFF. CDR3 in DNA: TGCGCCAGCAGCCAAGTCTTCGGGACAGGGGGCCAGGCTTTCTTT.

The J gene is TRBJ1-2, the V gene TRBV6-1; D gene uncertain. Trimming removed 4 bases at V and 12 bases at J, with 15 bases between. The CDR3 loop spans 12 amino acids. Germline V lookup: CDR1 MNHNS, CDR2 SASEGT. The CDR3 sequence: CASSAHGPENTF. The CDR3 bases are TGTGCCAGCAGTGCGCATGGCCCGGAAAACACCTTC.

The table lists this clonotype with a few counts. J is TRBJ1-3 and V is TRBV5-1; D is unclear. The ends were cut back, 3 bases at V and 0 bases at J, with 7 bases in the middle. The CDR3 contains 14 residues. Germline V gene sequence: CDR1 SGHRS, CDR2 YFSETQ. CDR3 DNA sequence: TGCGCCAGCAGCTCAGGCTTCTCTGGAAACACCATATATTTT. Amino acid sequence: CASSSGFSGNTIYF.

This clonotype has a count of ten or more. The rearrangement uses TRBV13 and TRBJ1-3; D unresolved. The length of the CDR3 is 16 residues. The germline V gene encodes CDR1 PRHDT and CDR2 FYEKMQ (reference sequence). Trimming pared 5 bases from V and 0 bases from J, leaving 14 bases between. The CDR3 here is CASSLTSGSSGNTIYF. Written as DNA, the CDR3 is TGTGCCAGCAGCCTTACCTCAGGCAGCTCTGGAAACACCATATATTTT.

V usage is TRBV29-1 and J usage is TRBJ2-7, with D maybe TRBD2 (6 bases). CDR3 length: 11 amino acids. CDR1 SQVTM and CDR2 ANQGSEA come from the germline V gene. V lost 6 bases, J lost 2 bases, and 8 bases lay in between. The CDR3, as DNA: TGCAGCGTAGGCGGGACCTACGAGCAGTACTTC. Protein: CSVGGTYEQYF.

This clonotype showed up many times. V usage is TRBV12-3 or TRBV12-4 and J usage is TRBJ1-3; tentatively, D is TRBD1 (6 bases). The CDR3 spans 16 residues. Deletions cut 5 bases from V and 6 bases from J, with 20 bases between. CDR3 sequence reads: CASSPRDIRGENTIYF. In DNA form, the CDR3 reads TGTGCCAGCAGTCCCCGGGACATAAGAGGCGAAAACACCATATATTTT.

This clonotype has just a few counts. V and J are TRBV11-1 and TRBJ2-5, with 8 bases matching TRBD2. The CDR3 has 14 amino acids. V was clipped by 1 base and J by 5 bases; unmatched bases: 3. CDR1 is SGHAT and CDR2 is FQDESV in the germline V gene (reference sequence). The CDR3: CASSLGTSRETQYF. Here the CDR3 DNA reads TGTGCCAGCAGCTTAGGGACTAGCCGGGAGACCCAGTACTTC.

The chain combines TRBV11-1 with TRBJ2-3, with TRBD2 matching over 12 bases. The J segment lost 0 bases and the V segment lost 5 bases, leaving 12 bases of the junction unmatched. Germline lookup yields CDR1 SGHAT and CDR2 FQDESV (reference sequence). CDR3 length: 19 amino acids. CDR3 DNA sequence: TGTGCCAGCAGCCCCGTGAGGACTAGCGGGGCTCTTAGCACAGATACGCAGTATTTT. This encodes CASSPVRTSGALSTDTQYF.

The sample holds a few counts of this clonotype. The chain combines TRBV10-3 with TRBJ2-1; 7 bases align to TRBD2. V lost 10 bases to trimming and J lost 2 bases; unmatched junction nucleotides: 17. Germline V CDR1 and CDR2: ENHRY, SYGVKD. The CDR3 totals 17 residues. As DNA, the CDR3 is TGTGCCACCCTGAAAGAGGGAGGGCCCCGACCCTACAATGAGCAGTTCTTC. This gives the protein CATLKEGGPRPYNEQFF.

V and J are TRBV27 and TRBJ1-6; TRBD1 matches at 11 bases. J was trimmed by 9 bases and V by 1 base; bases with no gene match: 2. CDR1 and CDR2 (germline): MNHEY, SMNVEV (reference sequence). This CDR3 spans 15 amino acids. Here the CDR3 DNA reads TGTGCCAGCAGTTTATTTGGGACAGGGGGTTCACCCCTCCACTTT. Its protein product is CASSLFGTGGSPLHF.

This clonotype has ten or more counts. The chain links TRBV20-1 to TRBJ2-7; weak D call: TRBD1 (5 bases). Trimming removed 5 bases from V and 0 bases from J, with 17 bases in between. There are 15 residues in the CDR3. Germline V gene sequence: CDR1 DFQATT, CDR2 SNEGSKA (reference sequence). The CDR3 region has the DNA TGCAGTGCTTCCCCCGCCGATGGGGCCTCCTACGAGCAGTACTTC. Encoded protein: CSASPADGASYEQYF.

Note on this clonotype: The junction and the germline gene differ at one end; a read error may be behind it. The chain employs TRBV9 and TRBJ2-2; 7 bases are shared with TRBD1. This CDR3 has 15 residues. CDR1 and CDR2 (germline): SGDLS, YYNGEE. In DNA, the CDR3 is TGTGCCAGCAGCGTAGAGGGGGCGAAAACCGGGGAGCTGTTTTTT. As protein: CASSVEGAKTGELFF. Together with reference TRBV9 and TRBJ2-2, the CDR3 gives the full variable domain: DSGVTQTPKHLITATGQRVTLRCSPRSGDLSVYWYQQSLDQGLQFLIQYYNGEERAKGNILERFSAQQFPDLHSELNLSSLELGDSALYFCASSVEGAKTGELFFGEGSRLTVL.

This clonotype was counted only a few times. The chain is built from TRBV19 and TRBJ2-7, with D hard to call. The V end was cut by 0 bases, the J end by 5 bases, with 11 bases between. Germline CDR1 is LNHDA and CDR2 is SQIVND (reference sequence). The CDR3 has 14 residues. CDR3 sequence (DNA): TGTGCCAGTAGTATAGACTTTAGTGTCAACGAGCAGTACTTC. Translating gives CASSIDFSVNEQYF.

This clonotype was seen just once. The chain carries TRBV4-1 and TRBJ2-7; no reliable D call. This CDR3 contains 14 residues. Deletions cut 1 base from V and 3 bases from J, with 10 bases between. Germline-derived CDR1 and CDR2 are MGHRA and YSYEKL. The chain's CDR3 is CASSQVIGFYEQYF. CDR3 bases: TGCGCCAGCAGCCAAGTGATCGGATTCTACGAGCAGTACTTC.

In its sample, this clonotype was seen many times. The rearrangement joins TRBV20-1 to TRBJ2-5; perhaps TRBD1 as D (6 bases). This CDR3 spans 17 amino acids. CDR1 is DFQATT, CDR2 SNEGSKA, per germline (reference sequence). V was clipped by 0 bases and J by 5 bases, with 22 bases between them. The CDR3 sequence: CSARDTYRDPGDETQYF. The DNA of the CDR3 is TGCAGTGCTAGAGATACCTACAGAGATCCAGGGGACGAGACCCAGTACTTC.

The genes are TRBV19 and TRBJ2-1; 7 nucleotides line up with TRBD2. CDR3 size: 13 residues. V was pared by 3 bases and J by 11 bases, with 7 bases of the junction left unmatched. In germline, CDR1 is LNHDA, CDR2 SQIVND (reference sequence). CDR3 in DNA: TGTGCCAGTAGTATGCACCTTAGCGGGCAGCAGTTCTTC. It specifies CASSMHLSGQQFF. Based on the CDR3 plus reference TRBV19 and TRBJ2-1, the full variable domain is DGGITQSPKYLFRKEGQNVTLSCEQNLNHDAMYWYRQDPGQGLRLIYYSQIVNDFQKGDIAEGYSVSREKKESFPLTVTSAQKNPTAFYLCASSMHLSGQQFFGPGTRLTVL.